This T cell receptor (beta chain) was identified in a study of cytomegalovirus exposure and HLA in healthy donors. Each of the donors was a healthy bone marrow donor. The germline CDR1 and CDR2 sequences are MGHRA and YSYEKL. This CDR3 spans 15 amino acids. Trimming shortened V by 1 base and J by 7 bases, and 14 bases separated the two germline ends. This clone was seen a handful of times. Primers for the PCR totalled 60 Vbeta and 13 Jbeta. This table comes from immunoSEQ multiplex PCR, and its TCRdb copy is limited to in-frame clones, with some not included. The sample lists over 150,000 clones, less than 85% seen once, with about 1.3% in the top ten.

The sequence came from a man aged 55 to 70 in good health and CMV-seronegative. The V and J genes are TRBV4-1 and TRBJ2-1, with D possibly TRBD2 on 6 matching bases. The sample taken for sequencing was PBMCs. This chain's CDR3 is CASSQGRLDRNEQFF. CDR3 DNA sequence: TGCGCCAGCAGCCAAGGGAGACTAGACCGTAATGAGCAGTTCTTC.